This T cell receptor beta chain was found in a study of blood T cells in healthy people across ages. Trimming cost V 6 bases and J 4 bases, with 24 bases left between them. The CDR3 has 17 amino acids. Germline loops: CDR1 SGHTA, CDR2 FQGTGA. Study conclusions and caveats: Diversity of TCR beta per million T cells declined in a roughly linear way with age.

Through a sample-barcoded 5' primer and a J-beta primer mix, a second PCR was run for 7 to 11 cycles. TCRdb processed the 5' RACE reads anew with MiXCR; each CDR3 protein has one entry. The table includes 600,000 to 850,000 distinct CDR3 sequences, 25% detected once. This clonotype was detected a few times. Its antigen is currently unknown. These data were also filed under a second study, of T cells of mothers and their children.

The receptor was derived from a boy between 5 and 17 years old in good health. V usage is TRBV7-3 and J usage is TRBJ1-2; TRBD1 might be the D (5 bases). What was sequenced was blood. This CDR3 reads CASSRPLTRDSTYGYTF. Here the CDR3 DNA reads TGTGCCAGCAGTCGACCACTGACCCGGGACTCAACCTATGGCTACACCTTC.